The next 21 T cell receptor beta chains were all read from a single sample in a study of blood T cell repertoires in COVID-19. Produced via immunoSEQ multiplex PCR; TCRdb's table is partial and in-frame only. Among fewer than 200,000 clones, roughly 84% were seen once, and the ten largest hold 3% to 3.5%. Sequencing was done on a sample of PBMCs or T cells enriched from blood (not recorded which). The receptor source for this set is a woman in her twenties or thirties who had been exposed to COVID-19.

This chain links TRBV30 with TRBJ1-1; the D gene is possibly TRBD1 (6 bases). V lost 3 bases to trimming and J lost 0 bases, with 11 bases between them. The CDR3 extends over 14 amino acids. Germline CDR1 is GTSNPN and CDR2 is SVGIG (reference sequence). CDR3 sequence: CAWSADRLNTEAFF. In DNA, the CDR3 is TGTGCCTGGAGCGCAGACAGGTTGAACACTGAAGCTTTCTTT.

This clone appeared once. V usage is TRBV7-9 and J usage is TRBJ2-5; D is unresolved. The CDR3 consists of 11 residues. Looked up from germline, CDR1 is SEHNR and CDR2 is FQNEAQ (reference sequence). Trimming took 2 bases from V and 7 from J, leaving 5 bases between them. The CDR3, as DNA: TGTGCCAGCAGCTTAACGGGGACCCAGTACTTC. This translates into CASSLTGTQYF.

J is TRBJ1-3 and V is TRBV7-2; no firm D call. Trimming shortened V by 4 bases and J by 0 bases, and 7 bases separated the two germline ends. Germline values: CDR1 SGHTA, CDR2 FQGNSA. The CDR3 runs to 14 residues. DNA of the CDR3: TGTGCCAGCAGCTCCACCGGCTCTGGAAACACCATATATTTT. Protein sequence: CASSSTGSGNTIYF.

The J gene is TRBJ2-5, the V gene TRBV2; 10 bases agree with TRBD2. The CDR3 spans 14 residues. Trimming took 8 bases from V and 4 from J; bases not matched to a gene: 7. In germline, CDR1 is SNHLY, CDR2 FYNNEI. The CDR3 region has the DNA TGTGCCAGCGGCCCTAGCGGGGGCGGAGAGACCCAGTACTTC. This encodes CASGPSGGGETQYF.

The chain combines TRBV11-3 with TRBJ2-2, with unresolved D. The CDR3 contains 15 residues. V was shortened by 1 base and J by 1 base, with 7 bases between the two germline ends. Germline CDR1 is SGHNT and CDR2 is YENEEA. DNA for the CDR3: TGTGCCAGCAGCTTAGTATCCGGGAACACCGGGGAGCTGTTTTTT. It codes for CASSLVSGNTGELFF. The full variable domain, completed using reference TRBV11-3 and TRBJ2-2, is EAGVVQSPRYKIIEKKQPVAFWCNPISGHNTLYWYLQNLGQGPELLIRYENEEAVDDSQLPKDRFSAERLKGVDSTLKIQPAELGDSAVYLCASSLVSGNTGELFFGEGSRLTVL.

The chain has TRBV6-5 and TRBJ1-1, with 8 bases identical to TRBD1. Unmatched junction bases numbered 5, after V lost 2 bases and J lost 0 bases. The CDR3 consists of 16 residues. Germline V lookup: CDR1 MNHEY, CDR2 SVGAGI. The DNA for the CDR3 is TGTGCCAGCAGTTACGGACAGGGAAATATGAACACTGAAGCTTTCTTT. It is translated as CASSYGQGNMNTEAFF.

V is TRBV18 and J is TRBJ1-2; weak D call: TRBD1 (5 bases). V lost 2 bases, J lost 1 base, and 8 bases lay in between. From germline, CDR1 is KGHSH and CDR2 LQKENI. This CDR3 has 14 amino acids. The CDR3 reads CASSPAGINYGYTF. The CDR3 DNA is TGTGCCAGCTCACCAGCAGGGATTAACTATGGCTACACCTTC.

V is TRBV4-3 and J is TRBJ2-3, with no clear D. CDR1 is LGHNA and CDR2 is YSLEER in the germline V gene. This CDR3 comprises 15 residues. The V gene lost 0 bases and the J gene lost 4 bases, with 11 bases spanning the gap. The CDR3 sequence is CASSQDRVISDTQYF. The CDR3, as DNA: TGCGCCAGCAGCCAAGATCGGGTGATATCAGATACGCAGTATTTT.

J is TRBJ1-2 and V is TRBV7-2; no clear D. In germline, CDR1 is SGHTA, CDR2 FQGNSA. The CDR3 length is 15 residues. V lost 5 bases, J lost 5 bases, and 18 bases lay in between. Here the CDR3 reads CASSLTTAREYGYTF. The DNA of the CDR3 is TGTGCCAGCAGCCTAACTACGGCTCGCGAATATGGCTACACCTTC.

V is TRBV27 and J is TRBJ2-1; 9 bases line up with TRBD2. CDR3 length: 14 residues. CDR1 and CDR2 (germline): MNHEY, SMNVEV (reference sequence). The trim removed 7 bases at V and 4 bases at J, leaving 5 bases unmatched. The chain's CDR3 is CASNAGLAYNEQFF. As DNA, the CDR3 is TGTGCCAGCAACGCGGGACTAGCATACAATGAGCAGTTCTTC.

The chain carries TRBV6-5 and TRBJ2-7; TRBD1 matches at 10 bases. Losses at the gene ends were 0 bases for V and 6 bases for J; bases not matched to a gene: 8. The CDR3 is made up of 16 amino acids. The germline gives CDR1 MNHEY, CDR2 SVGAGI. The CDR3 sequence: CASSYSGDRGSGEQYF. The CDR3 nucleotides are TGTGCCAGCAGTTACTCGGGGGACAGGGGCTCGGGCGAGCAGTACTTC.

V and J are TRBV7-9 and TRBJ1-2; D possibly corresponds to TRBD1 (6 bases). The germline V gene encodes CDR1 SEHNR and CDR2 FQNEAQ (reference sequence). The CDR3 consists of 12 residues. V was shortened by 5 bases and J by 8 bases, with 12 bases between the two germline ends. Written as DNA, the CDR3 is TGTGCCAGCAGCCTACAGGGCCGGGGCTACACCTTC. Its translation: CASSLQGRGYTF.

V gene TRBV10-2 combines with J gene TRBJ2-2; D remains unclear. V lost 6 bases to trimming and J lost 6 bases, with 8 bases between them. In germline, CDR1 is WSHSY, CDR2 SAAADI. The CDR3 is 12 amino acids. The chain's CDR3 is CASRSLAGELFF. DNA for the CDR3: TGCGCCAGCAGGTCCCTAGCCGGGGAGCTGTTTTTT.

This clone was found once. The rearrangement uses TRBV19 and TRBJ2-1, with D hard to call. Per the germline V gene, CDR1 is LNHDA and CDR2 is SQIVND (reference sequence). Trimming shortened V by 2 bases and J by 1 base, and 6 bases separated the two germline ends. The CDR3 loop spans 14 amino acids. CDR3 DNA: TGTGCCAGTAGTATAACGGAGTCCTACAATGAGCAGTTCTTC. Protein: CASSITESYNEQFF.

This chain connects TRBV3-1 (or the pseudogene TRBV3-2) to TRBJ1-6, with D possibly TRBD1 on 5 matching bases. The CDR3 spans 14 residues. Germline V gene lookup returns CDR1 LGHDT and CDR2 YNNKEL (reference sequence). V lost 0 bases, J lost 8 bases, and 8 bases lay in between. The CDR3, as DNA: TGTGCCAGCAGCCAAGAGGGGGGGTATTCACCCCTCCACTTT. It yields the protein CASSQEGGYSPLHF.

V gene TRBV11-2 combines with J gene TRBJ2-2; 8 bases are a match to TRBD2. This CDR3 is built from 16 residues. Germline-derived CDR1 and CDR2 are SGHAT and FQNNGV. V was pared by 0 bases and J by 6 bases, with 6 bases of the junction left unmatched. CDR3 in DNA: TGTGCCAGCAGCTTAGATCGAGCGGGGGTCCCCGGGGAGCTGTTTTTT. As protein: CASSLDRAGVPGELFF. Based on the CDR3 plus reference TRBV11-2 and TRBJ2-2, the full variable domain is EAGVAQSPRYKIIEKRQSVAFWCNPISGHATLYWYQQILGQGPKLLIQFQNNGVVDDSQLPKDRFSAERLKGVDSTLKIQPAKLEDSAVYLCASSLDRAGVPGELFFGEGSRLTVL.

The chain uses TRBV15 and TRBJ1-2; D perhaps matches TRBD1 (5 bases). This CDR3 spans 18 amino acids. Trimming cost V 1 base and J 0 bases, with 18 bases left between them. Germline-derived CDR1 and CDR2 are LNHNV and YYDKDF (reference sequence). As DNA, the CDR3 is TGTGCCACCAGCAGAGGACGACAGAATCGAAATACTAACTATGGCTACACCTTC. Encoded protein: CATSRGRQNRNTNYGYTF.

The V call is TRBV18, the J call TRBJ1-5; D gene unclear. CDR3 length: 14 residues. CDR1 and CDR2 (germline): KGHSH, LQKENI. V shed 2 bases and J shed 7 bases, with 12 bases lying between them. The CDR3 loop reads CASSPSAGSQPQHF. The CDR3 region has the DNA TGTGCCAGCTCACCATCGGCAGGCTCCCAGCCCCAGCATTTT.

This clone turned up a few times. J is TRBJ1-1 and V is TRBV6-5, with a weak D call TRBD1 (5 bases). Per the germline V gene, CDR1 is MNHEY and CDR2 is SVGAGI. This CDR3 spans 13 amino acids. V was shortened by 3 bases and J by 4 bases, with 9 bases between the two germline ends. The CDR3 sequence is CASSYEGVTEAFF. Here the CDR3 DNA reads TGTGCCAGCAGTTATGAAGGGGTCACTGAAGCTTTCTTT.

The rearrangement joins TRBV7-2 to TRBJ2-7; 16 bases are a match to TRBD2. The trim removed 2 bases at V and 6 bases at J, leaving 4 bases unmatched. Germline lookup yields CDR1 SGHTA and CDR2 FQGNSA. The CDR3 is 16 residues long. The CDR3 region is CASSLHGTSGGAEQYF. CDR3 sequence (DNA): TGTGCCAGCAGCTTACACGGGACTAGCGGGGGGGCCGAGCAGTACTTC.

The rearrangement uses TRBV5-1 and TRBJ2-7, with D possibly TRBD2 on 5 matching bases. There are 14 residues in the CDR3. Germline V lookup: CDR1 SGHRS, CDR2 YFSETQ. Trimming took 0 bases from V and 9 from J, leaving 16 bases between them. CDR3 nucleotides: TGCGCCAGCAGCTTGGAAGGAGGCCGTGTAGGGCAGTACTTC. Its protein product is CASSLEGGRVGQYF. Looking up the rest from reference TRBV5-1 and TRBJ2-7 gives the full variable domain: KAGVTQTPRYLIKTRGQQVTLSCSPISGHRSVSWYQQTPGQGLQFLFEYFSETQRNKGNFPGRFSGRQFSNSRSEMNVSTLELGDSALYLCASSLEGGRVGQYFGPGTRLTVT.